This T cell receptor beta chain was retrieved from a study of cytomegalovirus exposure and HLA in healthy donors. PCR used 60 Vbeta primers and 13 Jbeta primers. Data came from immunoSEQ multiplex PCR; TCRdb stores just in-frame clones and leaves some out. The data contain roughly 200,000 clones, 77% of them singletons. Remarks on this clone: Its specificity is unknown.

General study points: Equally common other TCR beta chains were less clonally expanded than HLA-associated ones, a later analysis found.

The CDR3 spans 16 residues. Germline lookup yields CDR1 SGHTA and CDR2 FQGTGA. V lost 8 bases, J lost 3 bases, and 23 bases lay in between. Specimen: PBMCs. The receptor was isolated from a woman aged 55-69 years in good health and CMV-seropositive. The genes are TRBV7-3 and TRBJ2-7; perhaps TRBD2 as D (5 bases). This chain's CDR3 is CASCTITTGTIYEQYF. The DNA for the CDR3 is TGTGCCAGCTGCACCATTACAACGGGAACCATCTACGAGCAGTACTTC.